The rows below give T cell receptor beta chains drawn from one sample of a study of blood T cell repertoires in COVID-19. Clones were read by immunoSEQ multiplex PCR, and TCRdb kept only the in-frame ones, dropping some. The sample yields under 200,000 clones, roughly 80% seen once. Sequences were obtained from peripheral blood. The receptors come from a man aged 60 to 75 with acute or convalescent COVID-19. CDR3s include the opening cysteine and the closing phenylalanine or tryptophan. The order of the fields is J gene, D gene, clone size, V gene, CDR3 DNA, CDR3 protein. D genes are given only for firm matches. Some rows have no size entry. The others give once, few or many, or a class for an expanded clone.

J: TRBJ2-5
D: -
size: few
V: TRBV5-4
DNA: TGTGCCAGCAGCCCGGGGGGCGGGGCCCAAGAGACCCAGTACTTC
CDR3: CASSPGGGAQETQYF

J: TRBJ1-2
D: TRBD1
size: -
V: TRBV5-5
DNA: TGTGCCAGCAGCTACGGGGGACAGGGACGCTTCCGGGGCTACACCTTC
CDR3: CASSYGGQGRFRGYTF

J: TRBJ1-4
D: -
size: -
V: TRBV4-3
DNA: TGCGCCAGCAGCCCATCGGGGGATCGACTACCTAATGAAAAACTGTTTTTT
CDR3: CASSPSGDRLPNEKLFF

J: TRBJ1-2
D: -
size: -
V: TRBV6-2/TRBV6-3
DNA: TGTGCCAGCAGCCCAAACGGGGGATACTATGGCTACACCTTC
CDR3: CASSPNGGYYGYTF

J: TRBJ2-1
D: TRBD2
size: -
V: TRBV3-1/TRBV3-2
DNA: TGTGCCAGCAGCCAAGTGGGCGGGGGGACCTACAATGAGCAGTTCTTC
CDR3: CASSQVGGGTYNEQFF

J: TRBJ2-5
D: -
size: once
V: TRBV5-4
DNA: TGTGCCAGCAGCACGACAGCGCAAGAGACCCAGTACTTC
CDR3: CASSTTAQETQYF

J: TRBJ2-1
D: -
size: -
V: TRBV6-5
DNA: TGTGCCAGCAGTTACTCCTCAGGGGAGGGGAATGAGCAGTTCTTC
CDR3: CASSYSSGEGNEQFF

J: TRBJ2-7
D: -
size: once
V: TRBV11-2
DNA: TGTGCCAGCAGCTTGTGGGGCTGGGAGCAGTACTTC
CDR3: CASSLWGWEQYF

J: TRBJ1-2
D: TRBD1
size: -
V: TRBV5-1
DNA: TGCGCCAGCAGCCCCCGGACAGGGGCGAATAACTATGGCTACACCTTC
CDR3: CASSPRTGANNYGYTF

J: TRBJ2-2
D: -
size: -
V: TRBV3-1/TRBV3-2
DNA: TGTGCCAGCAGCCAACATGGACAGAACACCGGGGAGCTGTTTTTT
CDR3: CASSQHGQNTGELFF

J: TRBJ1-2
D: -
size: -
V: TRBV6-1
DNA: TGTGCCAGCAGTGAAGTGGTCAGTCATACCTATGGCTACACCTTC
CDR3: CASSEVVSHTYGYTF

J: TRBJ2-3
D: TRBD2
size: -
V: TRBV30
DNA: TGTGCCTGGAGTTTGACTAGCGGGGGGTTCACAGATACGCAGTATTTT
CDR3: CAWSLTSGGFTDTQYF

J: TRBJ2-3
D: -
size: few
V: TRBV19
DNA: TGTGCCAGTAGTATTTCGACAGATACGCAGTATTTT
CDR3: CASSISTDTQYF

J: TRBJ1-2
D: TRBD1
size: -
V: TRBV5-4
DNA: TGTGCCAGCAGCCCCGGACAGGCGACGTATGGCTACACCTTC
CDR3: CASSPGQATYGYTF

J: TRBJ2-1
D: TRBD2
size: many
V: TRBV6-2/TRBV6-3
DNA: TGTGCCAGCAGTGGACTAGCGGTATACAATGAGCAGTTCTTC
CDR3: CASSGLAVYNEQFF

J: TRBJ1-2
D: -
size: -
V: TRBV4-2
DNA: TGTGCCAGCAGCCAAGATGGGACACCGCTATCCACCTTC
CDR3: CASSQDGTPLSTF

J: TRBJ2-1
D: -
size: once
V: TRBV7-3
DNA: TGTGCCAGCAGCTTATTGTCGGGTTATGAGCAGTTCTTC
CDR3: CASSLLSGYEQFF

J: TRBJ2-7
D: TRBD1
size: -
V: TRBV19
DNA: TGTGCCAGTAGTATGCGACAGGGGCCTTCCTACGAGCAGTACTTC
CDR3: CASSMRQGPSYEQYF

J: TRBJ2-2
D: -
size: -
V: TRBV27
DNA: TGTGCCAGCAGTATCGGTGAGAACACCGGGGAGCTGTTTTTT
CDR3: CASSIGENTGELFF

J: TRBJ1-2
D: TRBD1
size: few
V: TRBV7-9
DNA: TGTGCCAGCAGCTTAAGACGGCTCGACAGGGGCAGTAACTATGGCTACACCTTC
CDR3: CASSLRRLDRGSNYGYTF

J: TRBJ1-2
D: -
size: -
V: TRBV27
DNA: TGTGCCAGCAGTGTCAGTGACCCTAGGGGAGGCTACACCTTC
CDR3: CASSVSDPRGGYTF

J: TRBJ1-2
D: TRBD1
size: -
V: TRBV2
DNA: TGTGCCAACCTGGGAGACAGGGGGCCCTTATACTTC
CDR3: CANLGDRGPLYF

J: TRBJ1-3
D: -
size: -
V: TRBV29-1
DNA: TGCAGCGGGGAGGGGTCCGGAAACACCATATATTTT
CDR3: CSGEGSGNTIYF

J: TRBJ1-1
D: -
size: -
V: TRBV10-2
DNA: TGCGCCAGCAGTGCACAGATGAACACTGAAGCTTTCTTT
CDR3: CASSAQMNTEAFF

J: TRBJ2-7
D: TRBD2
size: -
V: TRBV9
DNA: TGTGCCAGCAGCGTAGGCCAGCGGGGGGGCCAGGGCGACGAGCAGTACTTC
CDR3: CASSVGQRGGQGDEQYF

J: TRBJ2-3
D: -
size: -
V: TRBV4-1
DNA: TGCGCCAGCAGCCAAGGGAACAGGGTCGGAGATACGCAGTATTTT
CDR3: CASSQGNRVGDTQYF

J: TRBJ1-1
D: TRBD1
size: few
V: TRBV19
DNA: TGTGCCAGTAGTACGGGACAGGGAGACACTGAAGCTTTCTTT
CDR3: CASSTGQGDTEAFF

J: TRBJ1-2
D: -
size: -
V: TRBV29-1
DNA: TGCAGCGTTGTCCACAGGGAATATGGCTACACCTTC
CDR3: CSVVHREYGYTF

J: TRBJ1-4
D: TRBD1
size: -
V: TRBV5-1
DNA: TGCGCCAGCAGCCTGCTGGCAGGGGGAGAAAAACTGTTTTTT
CDR3: CASSLLAGGEKLFF

J: TRBJ1-1
D: -
size: -
V: TRBV9
DNA: TGTGCCAGCAGCGTAAGAAGGACATTGAACACTGAAGCTTTCTTT
CDR3: CASSVRRTLNTEAFF

J: TRBJ2-4
D: -
size: -
V: TRBV13
DNA: TGTGCCAGCATTTACAGCCTAGCCAAAAACATTCAGTACTTC
CDR3: CASIYSLAKNIQYF

J: TRBJ2-3
D: TRBD1
size: -
V: TRBV2
DNA: TGTGCCAGCAGTGCCTTAGGGGGCGGCACGCAGTATTTT
CDR3: CASSALGGGTQYF

J: TRBJ2-7
D: -
size: -
V: TRBV28
DNA: TGTGCCAGCACCACCGGTCAGGACTACGAGCAGTACTTC
CDR3: CASTTGQDYEQYF

J: TRBJ2-2
D: -
size: -
V: TRBV24-1
DNA: TGTGCCACCGGGGATAGGAGGGAAGGCGGGGAGCTGTTTTTT
CDR3: CATGDRREGGELFF

J: TRBJ1-1
D: -
size: -
V: TRBV11-2
DNA: TGTGCCAGCAGCTTAGGTTTCTGGGCGGAGGGGAACACTGAAGCTTTCTTT
CDR3: CASSLGFWAEGNTEAFF

J: TRBJ2-2
D: -
size: -
V: TRBV20-1
DNA: TGCAGTGCTAGTAACCCAGTTGGGCAAGGCGGGGAGCTGTTTTTT
CDR3: CSASNPVGQGGELFF

J: TRBJ1-5
D: -
size: -
V: TRBV3-1/TRBV3-2
DNA: TGTGCCAGCAGCCCAAGACAGGTTAAGCCCCAGCATTTT
CDR3: CASSPRQVKPQHF

J: TRBJ2-7
D: TRBD1
size: -
V: TRBV5-4
DNA: TGTGCCAGCACCATCGGGACAGGTGATTACGAGCAGTACTTC
CDR3: CASTIGTGDYEQYF

J: TRBJ1-1
D: TRBD1
size: -
V: TRBV19
DNA: TGTGCCAGTAGTATACTCGTGACAGGGGGTGCCACTGAAGCTTTCTTT
CDR3: CASSILVTGGATEAFF

J: TRBJ2-7
D: TRBD2
size: -
V: TRBV2
DNA: TGTGCCAGCAGGAGGCAGATAGCGGGGGGCTACGAGCAGTACTTC
CDR3: CASRRQIAGGYEQYF

J: TRBJ2-2
D: TRBD1
size: -
V: TRBV28
DNA: TGTGCCAGCAGTTTCTCAGGGGGCAGCGGGGAGCTGTTTTTT
CDR3: CASSFSGGSGELFF

J: TRBJ1-2
D: -
size: -
V: TRBV15
DNA: TGTGCCACCAGCAGAGCCGGGGGGGCTGCTAACTATGGCTACACCTTC
CDR3: CATSRAGGAANYGYTF

J: TRBJ2-3
D: -
size: -
V: TRBV9
DNA: TGTGCCAGCAGCGGACTCACAGATACGCAGTATTTT
CDR3: CASSGLTDTQYF

J: TRBJ2-7
D: -
size: -
V: TRBV19
DNA: TGTGCCAGTAGTATCCAGGGACTGAGCGAGCAGTACTTC
CDR3: CASSIQGLSEQYF

J: TRBJ2-5
D: TRBD1
size: -
V: TRBV12-5
DNA: TGTGCTAGTGGTTCCGGGACAGGGGGTGAGACCCAGTACTTC
CDR3: CASGSGTGGETQYF

J: TRBJ1-1
D: TRBD1
size: -
V: TRBV25-1
DNA: TGTGCCAGCAGTATGTTTGGACAGGGGGCGTCTGAAGCTTTCTTT
CDR3: CASSMFGQGASEAFF

J: TRBJ1-1
D: TRBD1
size: -
V: TRBV6-5
DNA: TGTGCCAGCAGTCCTGGACAGGGTTCGACTGAAGCTTTCTTT
CDR3: CASSPGQGSTEAFF

J: TRBJ1-5
D: -
size: -
V: TRBV4-1
DNA: TGCGCCAGCAGCCAAGTGGACGGGAGAGGTCAGCCCCAGCATTTT
CDR3: CASSQVDGRGQPQHF

J: TRBJ1-2
D: TRBD1
size: many
V: TRBV4-1
DNA: TGCGCCAGCAGCCCCCTGAAACGGGACAGATTTCACTATGGCTACACCTTC
CDR3: CASSPLKRDRFHYGYTF

J: TRBJ1-5
D: -
size: -
V: TRBV10-3
DNA: TGTGCCATCAGTGAGTCGTCGGGTCAGCCCCAGCATTTT
CDR3: CAISESSGQPQHF